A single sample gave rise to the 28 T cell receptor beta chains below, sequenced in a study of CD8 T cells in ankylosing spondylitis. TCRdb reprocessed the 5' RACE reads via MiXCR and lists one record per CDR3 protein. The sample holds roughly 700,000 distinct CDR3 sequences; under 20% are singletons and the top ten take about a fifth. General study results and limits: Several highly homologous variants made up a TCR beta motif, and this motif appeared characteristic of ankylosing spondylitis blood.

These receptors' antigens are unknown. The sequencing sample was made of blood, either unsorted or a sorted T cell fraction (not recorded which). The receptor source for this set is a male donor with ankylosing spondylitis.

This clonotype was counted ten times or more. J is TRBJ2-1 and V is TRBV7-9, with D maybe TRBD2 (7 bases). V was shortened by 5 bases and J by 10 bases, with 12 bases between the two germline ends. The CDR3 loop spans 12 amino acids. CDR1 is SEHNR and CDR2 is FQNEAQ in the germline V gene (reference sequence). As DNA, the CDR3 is TGTGCCAGCAGCCTCCGCGGGGGCGAGCAGTTCTTC. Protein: CASSLRGGEQFF.

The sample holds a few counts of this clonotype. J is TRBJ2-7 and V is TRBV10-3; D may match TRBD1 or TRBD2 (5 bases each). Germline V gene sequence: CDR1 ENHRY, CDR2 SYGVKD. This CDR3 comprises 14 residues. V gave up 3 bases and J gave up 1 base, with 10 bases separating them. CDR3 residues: CAISDRDGSYEQYF. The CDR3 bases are TGTGCCATCAGTGACAGGGACGGGTCCTACGAGCAGTACTTC.

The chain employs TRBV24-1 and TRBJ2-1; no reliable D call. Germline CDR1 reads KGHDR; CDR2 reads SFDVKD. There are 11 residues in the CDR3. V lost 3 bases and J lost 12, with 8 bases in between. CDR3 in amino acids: CATSDGRGQFF. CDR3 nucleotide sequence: TGTGCCACCAGTGATGGCCGCGGGCAGTTCTTC.

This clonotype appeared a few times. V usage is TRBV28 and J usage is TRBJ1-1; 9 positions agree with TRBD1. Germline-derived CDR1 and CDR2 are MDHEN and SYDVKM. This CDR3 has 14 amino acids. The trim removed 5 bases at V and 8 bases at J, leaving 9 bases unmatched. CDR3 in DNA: TGTGCCAGCAGTAGTGGACAGGGGAGTTGGGAAGCTTTCTTT. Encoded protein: CASSSGQGSWEAFF.

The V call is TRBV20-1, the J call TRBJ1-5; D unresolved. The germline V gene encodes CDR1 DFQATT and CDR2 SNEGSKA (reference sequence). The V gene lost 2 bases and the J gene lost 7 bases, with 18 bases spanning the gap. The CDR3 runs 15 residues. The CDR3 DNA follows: TGCAGTGCTAGATCCCTCTCCGCCCCGGGACAGCCCCAGCATTTT. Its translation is CSARSLSAPGQPQHF.

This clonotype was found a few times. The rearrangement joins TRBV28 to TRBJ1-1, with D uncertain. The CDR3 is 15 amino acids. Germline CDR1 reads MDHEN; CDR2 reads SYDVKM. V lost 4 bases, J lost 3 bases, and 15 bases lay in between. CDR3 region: CASSSPRSGHTEAFF. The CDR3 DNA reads TGTGCCAGCAGTTCTCCAAGATCTGGGCACACTGAAGCTTTCTTT.

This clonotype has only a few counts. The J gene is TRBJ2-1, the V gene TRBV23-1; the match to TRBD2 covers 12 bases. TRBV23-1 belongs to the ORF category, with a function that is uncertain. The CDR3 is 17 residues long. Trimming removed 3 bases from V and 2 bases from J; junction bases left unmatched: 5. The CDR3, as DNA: TGCGCCAGCAGTCACAAGACTAGCGGGAGAGCCTACAATGAGCAGTTCTTC. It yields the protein CASSHKTSGRAYNEQFF.

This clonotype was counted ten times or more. The CDR3 loop reads CAIGGTGSLKAYNEQFF. CDR3 in DNA: TGTGCCATAGGGGGGACAGGTTCCCTCAAAGCCTACAATGAGCAGTTCTTC. The chain has TRBV28 and TRBJ2-1, with 8 positions matching TRBD1. Trimming at V came to 10 bases and at J to 2 bases, leaving 16 bases not matched to a gene. CDR1 is MDHEN, CDR2 SYDVKM, per germline. The CDR3 runs 17 residues. The full variable domain, rest sourced from reference TRBV28 and TRBJ2-1, is DVKVTQSSRYLVKRTGEKVFLECVQDMDHENMFWYRQDPGLGLRLIYFSYDVKMKEKGDIPEGYSVSREKKERFSLILESASTNQTSMYLCAIGGTGSLKAYNEQFFGPGTRLTVL.

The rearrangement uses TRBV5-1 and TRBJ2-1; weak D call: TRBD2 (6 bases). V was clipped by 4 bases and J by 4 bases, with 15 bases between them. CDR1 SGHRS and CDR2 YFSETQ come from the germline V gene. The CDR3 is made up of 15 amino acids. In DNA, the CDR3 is TGCGCCAGCAGCCCGGTGGGGGGAGGATACAATGAGCAGTTCTTC. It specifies CASSPVGGGYNEQFF.

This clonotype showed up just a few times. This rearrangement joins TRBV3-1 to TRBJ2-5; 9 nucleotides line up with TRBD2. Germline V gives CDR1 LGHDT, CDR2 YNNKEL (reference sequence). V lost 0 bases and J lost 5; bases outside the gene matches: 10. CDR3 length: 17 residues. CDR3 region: CASSQDRASGMTETQYF. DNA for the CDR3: TGTGCCAGCAGCCAAGATCGGGCTAGCGGGATGACCGAGACCCAGTACTTC.

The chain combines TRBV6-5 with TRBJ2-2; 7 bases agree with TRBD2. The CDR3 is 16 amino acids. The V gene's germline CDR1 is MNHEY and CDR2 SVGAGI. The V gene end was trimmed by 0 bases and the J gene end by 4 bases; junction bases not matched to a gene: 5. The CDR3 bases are TGTGCCAGCAGTTACTCCGGTAGACTAGCCACCGGGGAGCTGTTTTTT. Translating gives CASSYSGRLATGELFF.

CDR3 loop: CASIRTGGTDTQYF. The CDR3 DNA follows: TGTGCCAGCATCCGGACAGGGGGCACAGATACGCAGTATTTT. This sequence joins TRBV7-9 and TRBJ2-3; 9 nucleotides line up with TRBD1. The V segment lost 7 bases and the J segment 1 base; nucleotides outside the gene matches: 3. CDR3 length equals 14 residues. Germline-derived CDR1 and CDR2 are SEHNR and FQNEAQ (reference sequence).

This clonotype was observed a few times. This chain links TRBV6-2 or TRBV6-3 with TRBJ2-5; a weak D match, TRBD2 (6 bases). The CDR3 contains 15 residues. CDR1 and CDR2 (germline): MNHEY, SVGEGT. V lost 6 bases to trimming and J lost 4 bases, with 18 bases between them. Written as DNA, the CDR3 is TGTGCCAGCAGCCCCGTTGGGCCCGGGGGAGAGACCCAGTACTTC. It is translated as CASSPVGPGGETQYF.

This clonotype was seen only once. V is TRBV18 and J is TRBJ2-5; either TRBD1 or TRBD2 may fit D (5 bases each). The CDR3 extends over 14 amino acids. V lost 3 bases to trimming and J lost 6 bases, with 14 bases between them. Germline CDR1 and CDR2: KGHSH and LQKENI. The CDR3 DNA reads TGTGCCAGCTCACCTGGGACCCCCCGTCAGACCCAGTACTTC. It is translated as CASSPGTPRQTQYF.

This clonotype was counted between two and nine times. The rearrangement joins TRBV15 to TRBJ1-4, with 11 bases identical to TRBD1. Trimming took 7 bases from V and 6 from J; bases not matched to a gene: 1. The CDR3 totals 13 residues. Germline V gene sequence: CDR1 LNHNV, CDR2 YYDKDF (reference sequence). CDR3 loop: CATKGQGDEKLFF. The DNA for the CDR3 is TGTGCCACCAAGGGACAGGGGGATGAAAAACTGTTTTTT.

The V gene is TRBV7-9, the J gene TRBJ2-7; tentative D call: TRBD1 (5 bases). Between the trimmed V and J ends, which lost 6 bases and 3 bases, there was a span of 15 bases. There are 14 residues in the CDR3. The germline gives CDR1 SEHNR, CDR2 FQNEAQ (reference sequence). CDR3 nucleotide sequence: TGTGCCAGCAGACGCGACAGCCCACTCTACGAGCAGTACTTC. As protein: CASRRDSPLYEQYF.

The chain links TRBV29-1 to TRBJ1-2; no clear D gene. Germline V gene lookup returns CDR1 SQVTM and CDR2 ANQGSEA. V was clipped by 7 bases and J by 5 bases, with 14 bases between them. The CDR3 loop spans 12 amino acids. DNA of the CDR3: TGCAGCGCCAGCCTGGACGGTTATGGCTACACCTTC. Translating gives CSASLDGYGYTF.

The DNA of the CDR3 is TGTGCCATCGGACCCAAAGAGACCCAGTACTTC. It translates to CAIGPKETQYF. The chain joins TRBV10-3 to TRBJ2-5; D remains unclear. The CDR3 consists of 11 residues. Germline assignment: CDR1 ENHRY and CDR2 SYGVKD. V was trimmed by 8 bases and J by 3 bases, leaving 7 bases between them.

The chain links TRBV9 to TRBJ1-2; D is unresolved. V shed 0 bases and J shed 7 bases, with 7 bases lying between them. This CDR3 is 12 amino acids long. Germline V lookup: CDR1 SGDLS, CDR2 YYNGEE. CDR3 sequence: CASSVGLSGYTF. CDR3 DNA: TGTGCCAGCAGCGTAGGCCTGAGTGGCTACACCTTC. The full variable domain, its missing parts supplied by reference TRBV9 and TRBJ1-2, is DSGVTQTPKHLITATGQRVTLRCSPRSGDLSVYWYQQSLDQGLQFLIQYYNGEERAKGNILERFSAQQFPDLHSELNLSSLELGDSALYFCASSVGLSGYTFGSGTRLTVV.

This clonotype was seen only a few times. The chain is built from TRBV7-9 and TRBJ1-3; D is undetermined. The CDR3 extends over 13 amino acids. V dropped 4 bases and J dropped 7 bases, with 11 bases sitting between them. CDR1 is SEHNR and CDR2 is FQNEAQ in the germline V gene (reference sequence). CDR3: CASSSRDENTIYF. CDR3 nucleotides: TGTGCCAGCAGCTCTCGGGATGAGAACACCATATATTTT.

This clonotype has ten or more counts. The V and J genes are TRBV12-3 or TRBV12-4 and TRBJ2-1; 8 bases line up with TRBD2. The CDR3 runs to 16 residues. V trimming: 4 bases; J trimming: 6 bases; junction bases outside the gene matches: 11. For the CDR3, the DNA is TGTGCCAGCAGTTCCCGAGCGGGAGCGGTGGGCAATGAGCAGTTCTTC. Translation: CASSSRAGAVGNEQFF.

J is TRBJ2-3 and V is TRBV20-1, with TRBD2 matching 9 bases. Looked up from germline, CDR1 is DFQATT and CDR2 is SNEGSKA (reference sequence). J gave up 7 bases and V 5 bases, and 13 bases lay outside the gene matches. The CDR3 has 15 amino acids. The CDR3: CSAPGLAKTVNTQYF. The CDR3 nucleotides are TGCAGTGCTCCGGGACTAGCAAAAACGGTGAATACGCAGTATTTT.

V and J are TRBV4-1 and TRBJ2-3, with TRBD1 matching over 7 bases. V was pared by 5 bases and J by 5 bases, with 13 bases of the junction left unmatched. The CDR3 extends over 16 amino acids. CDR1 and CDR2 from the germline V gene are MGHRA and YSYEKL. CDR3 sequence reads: CASSTTLGQAQDTQYF. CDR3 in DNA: TGCGCCAGCAGCACAACCCTTGGACAGGCACAAGATACGCAGTATTTT.

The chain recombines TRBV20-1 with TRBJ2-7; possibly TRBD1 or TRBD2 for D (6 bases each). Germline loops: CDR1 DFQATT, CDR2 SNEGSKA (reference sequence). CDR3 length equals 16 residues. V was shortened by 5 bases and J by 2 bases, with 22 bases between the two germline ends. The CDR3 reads CSAGLKGGGYTYEQYF. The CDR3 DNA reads TGCAGTGCTGGGTTGAAAGGAGGGGGGTACACCTACGAGCAGTACTTC.

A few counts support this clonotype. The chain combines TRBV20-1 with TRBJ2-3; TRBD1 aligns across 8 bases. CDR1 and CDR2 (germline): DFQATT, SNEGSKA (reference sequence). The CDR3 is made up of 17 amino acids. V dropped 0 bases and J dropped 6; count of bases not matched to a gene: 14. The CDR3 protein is CSARDFGQGSRRDTQYF. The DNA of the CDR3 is TGCAGTGCTAGAGATTTCGGACAGGGAAGCAGGAGGGATACGCAGTATTTT.

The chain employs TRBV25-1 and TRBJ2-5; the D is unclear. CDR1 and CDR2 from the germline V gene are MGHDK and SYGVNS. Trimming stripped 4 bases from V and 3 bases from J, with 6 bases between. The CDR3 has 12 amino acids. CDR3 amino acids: CASSALKETQYF. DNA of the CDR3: TGTGCCAGCAGTGCCCTGAAAGAGACCCAGTACTTC.

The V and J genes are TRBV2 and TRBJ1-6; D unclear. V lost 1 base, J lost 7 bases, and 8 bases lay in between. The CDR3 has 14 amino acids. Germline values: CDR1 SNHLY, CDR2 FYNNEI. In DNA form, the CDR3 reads TGTGCCAGCAGTGAAGTAGGAAGGAATTCACCCCTCCACTTT. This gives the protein CASSEVGRNSPLHF.

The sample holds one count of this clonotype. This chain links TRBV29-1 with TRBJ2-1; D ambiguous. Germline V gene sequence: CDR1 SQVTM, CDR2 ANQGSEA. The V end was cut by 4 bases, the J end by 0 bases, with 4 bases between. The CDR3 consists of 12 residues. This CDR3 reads CSVGSSYNEQFF. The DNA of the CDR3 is TGCAGCGTTGGGAGCTCCTACAATGAGCAGTTCTTC.